Below are 31 T cell receptor beta chains sequenced from a single sample in a study of blood T cell repertoires in COVID-19. The assay was immunoSEQ multiplex PCR, and TCRdb's table has in-frame clones only and misses some. The sample yields about 200,000 clones, nearly 90% seen once. The sequenced sample was peripheral blood. The receptors shown here come from a man aged 50-59 years with acute or convalescent COVID-19.

The chain links TRBV28 to TRBJ2-2, with 9 nucleotides matching TRBD1. Trimming at V came to 0 bases and at J to 1 base, leaving 0 bases not matched to a gene. Looked up from germline, CDR1 is MDHEN and CDR2 is SYDVKM. This CDR3 spans 16 amino acids. CDR3: CASSLWGQGNTGELFF. The CDR3 DNA is TGTGCCAGCAGTTTATGGGGACAGGGGAACACCGGGGAGCTGTTTTTT.

The chain recombines TRBV10-3 with TRBJ2-6; perhaps TRBD2 as D (5 bases). The CDR3 sequence is 20 residues long. V dropped 0 bases and J dropped 2 bases, with 20 bases sitting between them. Germline V CDR1 and CDR2: ENHRY, SYGVKD. In nucleotides, the CDR3 is TGTGCCATCAGTGAGTCTGGGAGCCCTGGGATAAGGACTGGGGCCAACGTCCTGACTTTC. This gives the protein CAISESGSPGIRTGANVLTF.

V and J are TRBV13 and TRBJ1-3, with 7 bases matching TRBD1. The J segment lost 11 bases and the V segment lost 5 bases, leaving 12 bases of the junction unmatched. CDR3 length equals 14 residues. Germline V lookup: CDR1 PRHDT, CDR2 FYEKMQ (reference sequence). The CDR3 reads CASSAGYRGTAIYF. The DNA for the CDR3 is TGTGCCAGCAGCGCCGGCTACAGGGGAACCGCCATATATTTT. The complete variable domain, with remaining parts taken from reference TRBV13 and TRBJ1-3, reads AAGVIQSPRHLIKEKRETATLKCYPIPRHDTVYWYQQGPGQDPQFLISFYEKMQSDKGSIPDRFSAQQFSDYHSELNMSSLELGDSALYFCASSAGYRGTAIYFGEGSWLTVV.

The CDR3 coding sequence is TGTGCCAGCAGCCTCCTTTCACCCCTCCACTTT. This encodes CASSLLSPLHF. This chain links TRBV27 with TRBJ1-6, with unresolved D. The CDR3 extends over 11 amino acids. V lost 6 bases and J lost 9, with 6 bases in between. Germline V gene lookup returns CDR1 MNHEY and CDR2 SMNVEV (reference sequence).

The chain employs TRBV5-8 and TRBJ1-5; no firm D call. The CDR3 is 14 residues long. Germline CDR1 reads SGHTS; CDR2 reads YDEGEE. The ends were cut back, 3 bases at V and 0 bases at J, with 7 bases in the middle. The DNA for the CDR3 is TGTGCCAGCAGCTCCGGAGATAGCAATCAGCCCCAGCATTTT. This gives the protein CASSSGDSNQPQHF.

V is TRBV29-1 and J is TRBJ2-7; possibly TRBD1 for D (7 bases). With 4 bases removed from V and 2 bases from J, the gap between germline ends came to 12 bases. Germline CDR1 and CDR2: SQVTM and ANQGSEA. The CDR3 spans 13 residues. The CDR3 DNA reads as TGCAGCGTTGTGGGCGGGACAGCCTACGAGCAGTACTTC. Amino acids: CSVVGGTAYEQYF.

The chain employs TRBV5-4 and TRBJ1-2, with 8 bases that match TRBD1. The V gene's germline CDR1 is SGHNT and CDR2 YYREEE (reference sequence). J lost 2 bases, V lost 4 bases, and 7 bases had no gene match. There are 15 residues in the CDR3. The CDR3 reads CASSPGQGWNYGYTF. The CDR3 DNA sequence: TGTGCCAGCAGCCCAGGACAGGGATGGAACTATGGCTACACCTTC.

In regard to this clone: Other DNA sequences within the sample encode an identical CDR3. This rearrangement joins TRBV7-2 to TRBJ2-3, with no clear D. This CDR3 is built from 14 residues. Germline V gives CDR1 SGHTA, CDR2 FQGNSA. V was trimmed by 1 base and J by 0 bases, leaving 5 bases between them. The CDR3 sequence: CASSLGASTDTQYF. The CDR3 bases are TGTGCCAGCAGCTTAGGGGCAAGCACAGATACGCAGTATTTT.

This chain connects TRBV11-2 to TRBJ2-1; TRBD1 matches at 9 bases. The V gene's germline CDR1 is SGHAT and CDR2 FQNNGV. CDR3 length equals 16 residues. Germline trimming cut 7 bases from V and 3 bases from J; bases unmatched to any gene: 10. The CDR3 DNA is TGTGCCAGCATTATCCGGGACAGGGCCGTCTACAATGAGCAGTTCTTC. Protein: CASIIRDRAVYNEQFF.

V gene TRBV27 combines with J gene TRBJ2-1; D possibly corresponds to TRBD2 (5 bases). Trimming left V 6 bases short and J 3 bases short, with 12 bases between. The CDR3 covers 14 residues. The germline CDR1 and CDR2 sequences are MNHEY and SMNVEV (reference sequence). CDR3 residues: CASSDGLGYNEQFF. CDR3 sequence (DNA): TGTGCCAGCAGCGACGGACTTGGCTACAATGAGCAGTTCTTC.

The chain employs TRBV19 and TRBJ2-7, with 9 bases lining up with TRBD1. J was trimmed by 5 bases and V by 4 bases; bases with no gene match: 9. Germline assignment: CDR1 LNHDA and CDR2 SQIVND (reference sequence). This CDR3 contains 15 residues. CDR3 sequence: CASSSPGQGQDEQYF. The DNA of the CDR3 is TGTGCCAGTAGTAGCCCTGGACAGGGGCAAGACGAGCAGTACTTC.

The chain recombines TRBV18 with TRBJ1-1; 10 bases align to TRBD1. From germline, CDR1 is KGHSH and CDR2 LQKENI. This CDR3 comprises 16 residues. V lost 2 bases, J lost 5 bases, and 8 bases stayed unmatched. The CDR3 coding sequence is TGTGCCAGCTCACCAGGGGACAGGGGTCTTATTACTGAAGCTTTCTTT. It codes for CASSPGDRGLITEAFF.

The J gene is TRBJ2-3, the V gene TRBV27; TRBD2 aligns across 10 bases. J was trimmed by 1 base and V by 5 bases; bases with no gene match: 9. The CDR3 loop spans 17 amino acids. The V gene's germline CDR1 is MNHEY and CDR2 SMNVEV (reference sequence). For the CDR3, the DNA is TGTGCCAGCAGTCTGACACAGCGGGGGGGCGGCACAGATACGCAGTATTTT. Its protein is CASSLTQRGGGTDTQYF.

The V and J genes are TRBV19 and TRBJ1-3; no firm D call. The germline V gene encodes CDR1 LNHDA and CDR2 SQIVND (reference sequence). This CDR3 is built from 14 residues. Trimming shortened V by 3 bases and J by 2 bases, and 8 bases separated the two germline ends. CDR3 nucleotide sequence: TGTGCCAGTAGTATGAGGCTCGCTGGAAACACCATATATTTT. Translating gives CASSMRLAGNTIYF.

The rearrangement links TRBV30 to TRBJ2-5, with TRBD1 identical over 9 bases. The CDR3 covers 16 residues. Germline V lookup: CDR1 GTSNPN, CDR2 SVGIG (reference sequence). Trimming cost V 0 bases and J 7 bases; bases outside gene matches: 12. The CDR3 nucleotides are TGTGCCTGGAGTGTATGGGGGACAGGGTCATCCGGGACCCAGTACTTC. Its protein is CAWSVWGTGSSGTQYF.

This clone was detected a few times. V is TRBV4-2 and J is TRBJ1-6, with 7 bases fitting TRBD1. CDR3 length: 16 amino acids. The trim removed 6 bases at V and 6 bases at J, leaving 11 bases unmatched. Germline V gives CDR1 LGHNA, CDR2 YNFKEQ. The CDR3 DNA sequence: TGTGCCAGCAGTCTAACGGTAGGGGGCTCTAATTCACCCCTCCACTTT. This codes for CASSLTVGGSNSPLHF.

This chain uses TRBV9 with TRBJ2-3; TRBD1 aligns across 9 bases. The V gene end was trimmed by 0 bases and the J gene end by 2 bases; junction bases not matched to a gene: 7. The CDR3 runs to 17 residues. CDR1 SGDLS and CDR2 YYNGEE come from the germline V gene. The CDR3 nucleotides are TGTGCCAGCAGCGTAGGGACAGGGGCAATTTACACAGATACGCAGTATTTT. Encoded protein: CASSVGTGAIYTDTQYF.

The chain couples TRBV11-2 to TRBJ1-5; D perhaps matches TRBD1 (5 bases). The V end was cut by 2 bases, the J end by 0 bases, with 14 bases between. The CDR3 sequence is 17 residues long. CDR1 and CDR2 (germline): SGHAT, FQNNGV. CDR3 region: CASSLNGGTYSNQPQHF. In nucleotides, the CDR3 is TGTGCCAGCAGCTTAAACGGGGGGACGTATAGCAATCAGCCCCAGCATTTT.

V is TRBV19 and J is TRBJ1-2; no definite D call. The V end lost 9 bases, the J end lost 1 base, and 12 bases lay between the germline ends. Germline CDR1 reads LNHDA; CDR2 reads SQIVND (reference sequence). The CDR3 covers 13 residues. The CDR3 nucleotides are TGTGCCAGCCTAGCCTGGGGTAACTATGGCTACACCTTC. This codes for CASLAWGNYGYTF.

V is TRBV6-5 and J is TRBJ1-1, with D maybe TRBD1 (6 bases). The CDR3 spans 15 residues. V lost 1 base, J lost 3 bases, and 12 bases lay in between. Germline V gene sequence: CDR1 MNHEY, CDR2 SVGAGI. This CDR3 is CASSYLRGGDTEAFF. CDR3 sequence (DNA): TGTGCCAGCAGTTACTTGAGGGGGGGAGACACTGAAGCTTTCTTT.

The chain couples TRBV5-1 to TRBJ1-3, with D perhaps matching TRBD1 (6 bases). The V gene lost 4 bases and the J gene lost 3 bases, with 14 bases spanning the gap. There are 15 residues in the CDR3. Germline V CDR1 and CDR2: SGHRS, YFSETQ. The chain's CDR3 is CASSPEWGLGNTIYF. The CDR3 bases are TGCGCCAGCAGCCCGGAGTGGGGGCTTGGAAACACCATATATTTT.

This clone was observed a single time. V and J are TRBV18 and TRBJ1-4; D unclear. This CDR3 has 16 amino acids. Trimming left V 4 bases short and J 3 bases short, with 15 bases between. Germline values: CDR1 KGHSH, CDR2 LQKENI. The CDR3 protein is CASSRRAVGANEKLFF. CDR3 DNA sequence: TGTGCCAGCTCACGGAGGGCAGTTGGAGCTAATGAAAAACTGTTTTTT.

The CDR3 nucleotides read TGTGCCAGCAGCTTGATGGGATCAGGGTCCGGGGAGCTGTTTTTT. Translated: CASSLMGSGSGELFF. The chain carries TRBV5-6 and TRBJ2-2; D perhaps matches TRBD1 (5 bases). The CDR3 length is 15 residues. Germline V CDR1 and CDR2: SGHDT, YYEEEE. V was cut by 1 base and J by 6 bases, with 13 bases left in between. Full variable domain (outside the CDR3, taken from reference TRBV5-6 and TRBJ2-2): DAGVTQSPTHLIKTRGQQVTLRCSPKSGHDTVSWYQQALGQGPQFIFQYYEEEERQRGNFPDRFSGHQFPNYSSELNVNALLLGDSALYLCASSLMGSGSGELFFGEGSRLTVL.

The chain recombines TRBV5-1 with TRBJ2-5; TRBD2 matches 9 bases. Germline CDR1 reads SGHRS; CDR2 reads YFSETQ. This CDR3 has 15 amino acids. Germline trimming cut 2 bases from V and 5 bases from J; bases unmatched to any gene: 7. This CDR3 reads CASSFLAGRSETQYF. The CDR3 DNA is TGCGCCAGCAGCTTCCTAGCGGGACGGAGTGAGACCCAGTACTTC.

V gene TRBV21-1 combines with J gene TRBJ2-7; the table's D call, TRBD1, has no DNA check behind it. TRBV21-1 is listed as a pseudogene. The CDR3 has 15 residues. CDR3 amino acids: CASAGQGIQADEQYV. As DNA, the CDR3 is TGTGCCAGCGCCGGACAGGGAATTCAAGCGGACGAGCAGTACGTC.

In its sample, this clone was seen once. The chain carries TRBV11-2 and TRBJ2-1; TRBD2 agrees at 12 bases. The CDR3 sequence is 16 residues long. J gave up 5 bases and V 7 bases, and 9 bases lay outside the gene matches. The germline CDR1 and CDR2 sequences are SGHAT and FQNNGV. CDR3 loop: CASMPLAGGSNNEQFF. CDR3 nucleotides: TGTGCCAGCATGCCCCTAGCGGGAGGGTCGAACAATGAGCAGTTCTTC.

This clone was seen once. V gene TRBV3-1 (or the pseudogene TRBV3-2) combines with J gene TRBJ1-4; TRBD1 matches at 8 bases. The CDR3 totals 14 residues. J was trimmed by 7 bases and V by 4 bases; bases with no gene match: 5. In germline, CDR1 is LGHDT, CDR2 YNNKEL (reference sequence). CDR3 amino acids: CASSPDRVGEKLFF. In DNA form, the CDR3 reads TGTGCCAGCAGCCCGGACAGGGTGGGTGAAAAACTGTTTTTT.

This clone was counted once. The chain employs TRBV5-1 and TRBJ2-1, with D maybe TRBD2 (7 bases). The CDR3 is made up of 19 amino acids. V was shortened by 1 base and J by 2 bases, with 22 bases between the two germline ends. The germline V gene has CDR1 SGHRS and CDR2 YFSETQ. CDR3 bases: TGCGCCAGCAGCTTGTACGCGGGGGCGGGTGGGATCCCCTACAATGAGCAGTTCTTC. This encodes CASSLYAGAGGIPYNEQFF.

CDR3: CASDRGVNSPLHF. The CDR3 nucleotides are TGTGCCAGCGATCGGGGGGTGAACTCACCCCTCCACTTT. This chain joins TRBV7-2 and TRBJ1-6; TRBD1 might be the D (5 bases). The length of the CDR3 is 13 residues. Germline V gene lookup returns CDR1 SGHTA and CDR2 FQGNSA. V lost 8 bases and J 10 bases, leaving 15 bases between the germline ends.

The chain uses TRBV28 and TRBJ1-5, with unresolved D. The CDR3 loop spans 12 amino acids. V dropped 5 bases and J dropped 4 bases, with 6 bases sitting between them. Per germline, CDR1 MDHEN and CDR2 SYDVKM. The CDR3 nucleotides are TGTGCCAGCAGTCCTCTAAATCAGCCCCAGCATTTT. This sequence encodes CASSPLNQPQHF.

The V gene is TRBV6-5, the J gene TRBJ1-2; 12 bases are shared with TRBD1. Germline trimming cut 1 base from V and 7 bases from J; bases unmatched to any gene: 7. Germline assignment: CDR1 MNHEY and CDR2 SVGAGI. CDR3 size: 16 residues. The CDR3, as DNA: TGTGCCAGCAGTTACTTACAGGGACAGGGGGCAGCTGGCTACACCTTC. Translating gives CASSYLQGQGAAGYTF.